Presented here are 13 T cell receptor beta chains from one specimen sequenced in a study of OX40 agonist ivuxolimab in advanced cancers. Measured with immunoSEQ multiplex PCR; TCRdb has only the in-frame clones, and not every one. Of fewer than 20,000 clones detected, nearly 95% appear once; the ten largest clones hold less than 9%. This specimen was CD4+ or CD8+ T cells sorted from blood, taken in a trial of the OX40 agonist ivuxolimab. These receptors were collected from an adult with an advanced solid tumor such as melanoma, head and neck, liver or kidney cancer.

V gene TRBV7-9 combines with J gene TRBJ2-1, with 11 bases aligning to TRBD2. CDR3 length equals 13 residues. CDR1 is SEHNR and CDR2 is FQNEAQ in the germline V gene (reference sequence). V lost 4 bases, J lost 10 bases, and 3 bases stayed unmatched. The CDR3 loop is CASSSSGGIEQFF. The CDR3 coding sequence is TGTGCCAGCAGCTCTAGCGGGGGGATAGAGCAGTTCTTC.

The rearrangement links TRBV29-1 to TRBJ1-2, with a tentative D call TRBD1 (5 bases). Germline-derived CDR1 and CDR2 are SQVTM and ANQGSEA. Trimming took 3 bases from V and 12 from J, leaving 17 bases between them. The CDR3 has 12 amino acids. In nucleotides, the CDR3 is TGCAGCGTTGATGGTGGCCAGGGCGGCAACACCTTC. This translates into CSVDGGQGGNTF.

The chain is built from TRBV7-9 and TRBJ2-7; the D is unclear. The length of the CDR3 is 12 residues. Germline CDR1 SEHNR, CDR2 FQNEAQ (reference sequence). V shed 1 base and J shed 2 bases, with 3 bases lying between them. CDR3: CASSLVPYEQYF. CDR3 in DNA: TGTGCCAGCAGCTTAGTTCCCTACGAGCAGTACTTC.

The chain is built from TRBV28 and TRBJ1-2; 11 nucleotides line up with TRBD1. V shed 7 bases and J 4 bases; nucleotides not matched to a gene: 5. The CDR3 sequence is 14 residues long. The germline gives CDR1 MDHEN, CDR2 SYDVKM. The CDR3 spells CASMGQGGFYGYTF. In DNA, the CDR3 is TGTGCCAGCATGGGACAGGGGGGCTTCTATGGCTACACCTTC.

This clone was detected once. The chain employs TRBV6-1 and TRBJ2-3; TRBD2 agrees at 8 bases. Unmatched junction bases numbered 7, after V lost 3 bases and J lost 2 bases. The CDR3 loop spans 16 amino acids. The germline gives CDR1 MNHNS, CDR2 SASEGT. The CDR3 loop is CASSDESGSVTDTQYF. The CDR3 nucleotides are TGTGCCAGCAGTGACGAAAGCGGGAGTGTCACAGATACGCAGTATTTT.

This clone was seen once. The rearrangement uses TRBV2 and TRBJ1-2; TRBD1 matches at 8 bases. J gave up 2 bases and V 3 bases, and 5 bases lay outside the gene matches. The CDR3 runs to 15 residues. Germline assignment: CDR1 SNHLY and CDR2 FYNNEI. The CDR3, as DNA: TGTGCCAGCAGTGAGACAGGGGTTGGAAACTATGGCTACACCTTC. Translating gives CASSETGVGNYGYTF.

A few counts support this clone. The sample contains more than one DNA sequence encoding this CDR3. The V call is TRBV6-1, the J call TRBJ1-2, with TRBD1 matching 8 bases. Germline values: CDR1 MNHNS, CDR2 SASEGT. The CDR3 has 15 amino acids. The junction had 8 bases not matched to a gene; V was cut back by 6 bases and J by 2 bases. CDR3 DNA: TGTGCCAGCAGGGTCGGACAGGGACCCAACTATGGCTACACCTTC. It yields the protein CASRVGQGPNYGYTF.

The chain has TRBV5-6 and TRBJ2-7, with D tentatively TRBD1 (6 bases). Trimming shortened V by 0 bases and J by 2 bases, and 12 bases separated the two germline ends. CDR3 length: 15 residues. Germline assignment: CDR1 SGHDT and CDR2 YYEEEE. CDR3 protein: CASSLDGTTTYEQYF. CDR3 bases: TGTGCCAGCAGCTTGGATGGGACAACGACCTACGAGCAGTACTTC.

The chain joins TRBV5-1 to TRBJ1-1; 9 bases agree with TRBD1. J gave up 3 bases and V 0 bases, and 3 bases lay outside the gene matches. This CDR3 is built from 15 residues. The V gene's germline CDR1 is SGHRS and CDR2 YFSETQ. DNA for the CDR3: TGCGCCAGCAGCTTGGGAGGGACAGGGTACACTGAAGCTTTCTTT. Its protein is CASSLGGTGYTEAFF.

The J gene is TRBJ2-7, the V gene TRBV6-6; 14 bases map to TRBD2. After removal of 2 bases from V and 6 bases from J, the junction contained 0 bases not matched to a gene. This CDR3 has 14 amino acids. Germline V gene sequence: CDR1 MNHNY, CDR2 SVGAGI (reference sequence). As DNA, the CDR3 is TGTGCCAGCAGTTACGGGACTAGCGGGAGCGAGCAGTACTTC. Its protein is CASSYGTSGSEQYF.

The rearrangement links TRBV27 to TRBJ2-7; D possibly matches TRBD1 or TRBD2 (5 bases each). The CDR3 extends over 12 amino acids. The germline V gene has CDR1 MNHEY and CDR2 SMNVEV (reference sequence). V was pared by 6 bases and J by 7 bases, with 13 bases between. CDR3 in DNA: TGTGCCAGCAGCGGGGACGCCCCTGAGCAGTACTTC. It specifies CASSGDAPEQYF.

The gene calls are TRBV19 and TRBJ2-5, with D possibly being TRBD2 (7 bases). From germline, CDR1 is LNHDA and CDR2 SQIVND (reference sequence). The V end lost 0 bases, the J end lost 6 bases, and 17 bases lay between the germline ends. The CDR3 length is 16 residues. The CDR3 spells CASSIEEGGAGKTQYF. CDR3 DNA: TGTGCCAGTAGTATAGAGGAGGGGGGGGCCGGAAAGACCCAGTACTTC.

The gene calls are TRBV15 and TRBJ1-5; 7 bases agree with TRBD1. Losses at the gene ends were 8 bases for V and 7 bases for J; bases not matched to a gene: 11. Germline CDR1 is LNHNV and CDR2 is YYDKDF (reference sequence). There are 14 residues in the CDR3. CDR3 bases: TGTGCCACCTCCGGAACAGGGGTGGACCAGCCCCAGCATTTT. This encodes CATSGTGVDQPQHF.